Each of the 23 T cell receptor beta chains below was sequenced from the same sample in a study of blood T cell repertoires in COVID-19. Profiling relied on immunoSEQ multiplex PCR, and the TCRdb table lists in-frame clones only, not all of them. The table lists 210,000 or so clones, under 90% of them singletons, with around 7% in the top ten. Sequences were obtained from peripheral blood. Receptor source: a middle-aged man with acute or convalescent COVID-19.

The chain carries TRBV5-1 and TRBJ1-1; 7 bases map to TRBD1. The CDR3 is 15 residues long. In germline, CDR1 is SGHRS, CDR2 YFSETQ. With 2 bases clipped from V and 1 base from J, the junction kept 5 bases outside the gene matches. The chain's CDR3 is CASSFRGLGNTEAFF. In DNA form, the CDR3 reads TGCGCCAGCAGCTTTAGGGGGCTGGGGAACACTGAAGCTTTCTTT.

J is TRBJ2-7 and V is TRBV11-2; a possible D gene is TRBD2 (6 bases). Germline lookup yields CDR1 SGHAT and CDR2 FQNNGV. The CDR3 extends over 14 amino acids. V lost 3 bases, J lost 4 bases, and 13 bases lay in between. CDR3 in DNA: TGTGCCAGCAGCTTCGGGATAGCGGAATACGAGCAGTACTTC. Amino acid sequence: CASSFGIAEYEQYF.

This clone was observed once. The rearrangement links TRBV19 to TRBJ1-1; possible D gene TRBD1, 6 bases. Per the germline V gene, CDR1 is LNHDA and CDR2 is SQIVND (reference sequence). This CDR3 comprises 18 residues. V gave up 1 base and J gave up 0 bases, with 18 bases separating them. The CDR3 nucleotides are TGTGCCAGTAGTATAGGGATTAATCGACAGGATCTGAACACTGAAGCTTTCTTT. It specifies CASSIGINRQDLNTEAFF.

J is TRBJ2-2 and V is TRBV18, with D perhaps TRBD2 (6 bases). The CDR3 loop spans 15 amino acids. Germline-derived CDR1 and CDR2 are KGHSH and LQKENI. Trimming cost V 0 bases and J 2 bases, with 7 bases left between them. CDR3 DNA: TGTGCCAGCTCACCACCGGGGGGAAACACCGGGGAGCTGTTTTTT. Protein sequence: CASSPPGGNTGELFF.

V gene TRBV19 combines with J gene TRBJ1-4, with 11 bases fitting TRBD1. CDR1 and CDR2 (germline): LNHDA, SQIVND (reference sequence). J was trimmed by 7 bases and V by 5 bases; bases with no gene match: 3. CDR3 length: 14 amino acids. The CDR3 spells CASSPGTGGEKLFF. The DNA of the CDR3 is TGTGCCAGTAGTCCTGGGACAGGGGGTGAAAAACTGTTTTTT.

The chain recombines TRBV28 with TRBJ2-5, with D hard to call. V lost 3 bases, J lost 2 bases, and 10 bases lay in between. The CDR3 length is 14 residues. Germline values: CDR1 MDHEN, CDR2 SYDVKM. This CDR3 reads CASSFFARQETQYF. Here the CDR3 DNA reads TGTGCCAGCAGTTTTTTCGCGAGACAAGAGACCCAGTACTTC.

The rearrangement uses TRBV7-2 and TRBJ1-2, with 7 bases that match TRBD1. V gave up 1 base and J gave up 8 bases; unmatched junction bases: 10. The CDR3 is made up of 15 amino acids. The germline V gene encodes CDR1 SGHTA and CDR2 FQGNSA. The CDR3 DNA sequence: TGTGCCAGCAGCTTAGTCGTGGCAGGGGGAGAGGGCTACACCTTC. It yields the protein CASSLVVAGGEGYTF. The variable domain in full, with the rest retrieved from reference TRBV7-2 and TRBJ1-2, is GAGVSQSPSNKVTEKGKDVELRCDPISGHTALYWYRQSLGQGLEFLIYFQGNSAPDKSGLPSDRFSAERTGGSVSTLTIQRTQQEDSAVYLCASSLVVAGGEGYTFGSGTRLTVV.

The chain has TRBV5-1 and TRBJ2-5; D might be TRBD1 (6 bases). The CDR3 spans 15 residues. Germline V gives CDR1 SGHRS, CDR2 YFSETQ. Trimming cost V 4 bases and J 5 bases, with 18 bases left between them. DNA for the CDR3: TGCGCCAGCAGCCCCGGACAGCCCGGCGCGGAGACCCAGTACTTC. It codes for CASSPGQPGAETQYF.

The rearrangement uses TRBV29-1 and TRBJ1-2; no reliable D call. Between the trimmed V and J ends, which lost 4 bases and 0 bases, there was a span of 12 bases. This CDR3 has 14 amino acids. Germline CDR1 SQVTM, CDR2 ANQGSEA. CDR3 amino acids: CSVVGEGTNYGYTF. The CDR3 DNA follows: TGCAGCGTTGTCGGGGAGGGTACTAACTATGGCTACACCTTC.

The V and J genes are TRBV5-1 and TRBJ1-4, with D possibly matching TRBD1 (6 bases). The CDR3 is 14 amino acids. Trimming stripped 0 bases from V and 8 bases from J, with 11 bases between. Germline V lookup: CDR1 SGHRS, CDR2 YFSETQ. DNA of the CDR3: TGCGCCAGCAGCTTGGCGGGGGGGCGAGAAAAACTGTTTTTT. Its protein product is CASSLAGGREKLFF.

The V gene is TRBV5-1, the J gene TRBJ2-7; 11 positions agree with TRBD2. Germline values: CDR1 SGHRS, CDR2 YFSETQ. CDR3 length: 16 residues. With 4 bases clipped from V and 3 bases from J, the junction kept 9 bases outside the gene matches. The CDR3 nucleotides are TGCGCCAGCAGCCTGGGGGGGACTAGCGGACTCTACGAGCAGTACTTC. This gives the protein CASSLGGTSGLYEQYF.

The J gene is TRBJ1-2, the V gene TRBV7-2, with D possibly being TRBD1 (5 bases). From germline, CDR1 is SGHTA and CDR2 FQGNSA. The CDR3 runs to 14 residues. Between the trimmed V and J ends, which lost 2 bases and 8 bases, there was a span of 15 bases. CDR3 protein: CASSLSRAILGYTF. As DNA, the CDR3 is TGTGCCAGCAGCTTAAGCAGGGCCATATTAGGCTACACCTTC. Using reference TRBV7-2 and TRBJ1-2 for the parts outside the CDR3, the full variable domain is GAGVSQSPSNKVTEKGKDVELRCDPISGHTALYWYRQSLGQGLEFLIYFQGNSAPDKSGLPSDRFSAERTGGSVSTLTIQRTQQEDSAVYLCASSLSRAILGYTFGSGTRLTVV.

CDR3 amino acids: CASSPPEPIYGYTF. CDR3 bases: TGTGCCAGCTCACCCCCCGAACCTATTTATGGCTACACCTTC. The chain links TRBV18 to TRBJ1-2; D remains unclear. The V gene's germline CDR1 is KGHSH and CDR2 LQKENI. CDR3 size: 14 residues. V was shortened by 3 bases and J by 5 bases, with 13 bases between the two germline ends.

This clone was seen a single time. This chain joins TRBV7-3 and TRBJ2-2, with a possible D match to TRBD1 (6 bases). Deletions cut 6 bases from V and 1 base from J, with 9 bases between. Germline V lookup: CDR1 SGHTA, CDR2 FQGTGA. CDR3 length equals 14 residues. The CDR3 nucleotides read TGTGCCAGCAGGGGGACAAAGAACACCGGGGAGCTGTTTTTT. It translates to CASRGTKNTGELFF.

The chain has TRBV5-4 and TRBJ2-7; 11 bases align to TRBD2. Germline trimming cut 0 bases from V and 2 bases from J; bases unmatched to any gene: 4. Per the germline V gene, CDR1 is SGHNT and CDR2 is YYREEE (reference sequence). This CDR3 region has 16 residues. CDR3 bases: TGTGCCAGCAGCTTGGGGCTAGCGGGGGGCCCCTACGAGCAGTACTTC. The encoded protein is CASSLGLAGGPYEQYF.

This clone occurred once. The chain carries TRBV11-3 and TRBJ1-3; D not resolved. Per the germline V gene, CDR1 is SGHNT and CDR2 is YENEEA. Trimming shortened V by 2 bases and J by 0 bases, and 8 bases separated the two germline ends. The CDR3 consists of 15 residues. CDR3 in amino acids: CASSLSGNSGNTIYF. The DNA of the CDR3 is TGTGCCAGCAGCTTATCTGGCAACTCTGGAAACACCATATATTTT.

The chain employs TRBV25-1 and TRBJ2-7, with D possibly matching TRBD1 (6 bases). The germline gives CDR1 MGHDK, CDR2 SYGVNS. The CDR3 has 15 amino acids. The V end was cut by 1 base, the J end by 1 base, with 11 bases between. The CDR3 DNA follows: TGTGCCAGCAGTGAATTTGCAGGGGAATCCTACGAGCAGTACTTC. Its protein product is CASSEFAGESYEQYF.

The chain links TRBV24-1 to TRBJ1-3, with D possibly matching TRBD1 (6 bases). The CDR3 extends over 16 amino acids. The germline V gene encodes CDR1 KGHDR and CDR2 SFDVKD. V lost 1 base to trimming and J lost 0 bases, with 9 bases between them. CDR3 sequence: CATSDLGRGSGNTIYF. In nucleotides, the CDR3 is TGTGCCACCAGTGATTTAGGCAGGGGCTCTGGAAACACCATATATTTT.

This chain connects TRBV6-5 to TRBJ2-1; no clear D. From germline, CDR1 is MNHEY and CDR2 SVGAGI. The CDR3 length is 15 residues. Trimming took off 5 bases at V and 2 bases at J, with 13 bases between the two ends. The CDR3: CASSPPRGTYNEQFF. The CDR3 coding sequence is TGTGCCAGCAGTCCCCCGAGAGGAACCTACAATGAGCAGTTCTTC.

The CDR3 DNA reads as TGTGCCAGCTCACCACTGAAGCGGGGGGGAAGCACAGATACGCAGTATTTT. It encodes CASSPLKRGGSTDTQYF. V usage is TRBV18 and J usage is TRBJ2-3; 10 bases fit TRBD2. V shed 1 base and J 0 bases; nucleotides not matched to a gene: 4. Germline V gene lookup returns CDR1 KGHSH and CDR2 LQKENI. The CDR3 runs 17 residues. The entire variable domain, with the rest obtained from reference TRBV18 and TRBJ2-3, is as follows: NAGVMQNPRHLVRRRGQEARLRCSPMKGHSHVYWYRQLPEEGLKFMVYLQKENIIDESGMPKERFSAEFPKEGPSILRIQQVVRGDSAAYFCASSPLKRGGSTDTQYFGPGTRLTVL.

The V gene is TRBV24-1, the J gene TRBJ2-1; the D is unclear. This CDR3 comprises 13 residues. V dropped 9 bases and J dropped 10 bases, with 18 bases sitting between them. CDR1 and CDR2 (germline): KGHDR, SFDVKD. Here the CDR3 reads CATSDSTPAEQFF. DNA of the CDR3: TGTGCCACCTCAGACTCGACCCCGGCCGAGCAGTTCTTC.

The rearrangement links TRBV20-1 to TRBJ2-3; D is perhaps TRBD2 (7 bases). Trimming shortened V by 3 bases and J by 14 bases, and 15 bases separated the two germline ends. This CDR3 spans 11 amino acids. Germline lookup yields CDR1 DFQATT and CDR2 SNEGSKA (reference sequence). The DNA for the CDR3 is TGCAGTGCTAGGGCGGGGGCGCCGATGTATTTT. This codes for CSARAGAPMYF.

The chain links TRBV5-1 to TRBJ2-3, with 10 positions matching TRBD2. This CDR3 is 14 amino acids long. The J segment lost 5 bases and the V segment lost 4 bases, leaving 4 bases of the junction unmatched. Per the germline V gene, CDR1 is SGHRS and CDR2 is YFSETQ. CDR3: CASSGVAGGDTQYF. The CDR3 region has the DNA TGCGCCAGCAGCGGAGTAGCGGGGGGAGATACGCAGTATTTT. The whole variable domain, filled in from reference TRBV5-1 and TRBJ2-3, reads KAGVTQTPRYLIKTRGQQVTLSCSPISGHRSVSWYQQTPGQGLQFLFEYFSETQRNKGNFPGRFSGRQFSNSRSEMNVSTLELGDSALYLCASSGVAGGDTQYFGPGTRLTVL.